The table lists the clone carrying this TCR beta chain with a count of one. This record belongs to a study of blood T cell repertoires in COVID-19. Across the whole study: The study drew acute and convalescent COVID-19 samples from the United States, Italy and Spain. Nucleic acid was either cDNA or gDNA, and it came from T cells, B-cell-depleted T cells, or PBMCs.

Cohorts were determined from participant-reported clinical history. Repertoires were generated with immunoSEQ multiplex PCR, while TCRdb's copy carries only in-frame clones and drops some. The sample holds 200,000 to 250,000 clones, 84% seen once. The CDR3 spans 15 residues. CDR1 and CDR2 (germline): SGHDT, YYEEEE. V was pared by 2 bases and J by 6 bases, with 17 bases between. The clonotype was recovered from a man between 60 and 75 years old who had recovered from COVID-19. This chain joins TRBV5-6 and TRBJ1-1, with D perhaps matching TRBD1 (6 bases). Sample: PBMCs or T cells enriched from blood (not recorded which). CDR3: CASSFLPRDRSEAFF. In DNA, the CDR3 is TGTGCCAGCAGCTTCCTCCCCCGAGACAGGTCTGAAGCTTTCTTT.